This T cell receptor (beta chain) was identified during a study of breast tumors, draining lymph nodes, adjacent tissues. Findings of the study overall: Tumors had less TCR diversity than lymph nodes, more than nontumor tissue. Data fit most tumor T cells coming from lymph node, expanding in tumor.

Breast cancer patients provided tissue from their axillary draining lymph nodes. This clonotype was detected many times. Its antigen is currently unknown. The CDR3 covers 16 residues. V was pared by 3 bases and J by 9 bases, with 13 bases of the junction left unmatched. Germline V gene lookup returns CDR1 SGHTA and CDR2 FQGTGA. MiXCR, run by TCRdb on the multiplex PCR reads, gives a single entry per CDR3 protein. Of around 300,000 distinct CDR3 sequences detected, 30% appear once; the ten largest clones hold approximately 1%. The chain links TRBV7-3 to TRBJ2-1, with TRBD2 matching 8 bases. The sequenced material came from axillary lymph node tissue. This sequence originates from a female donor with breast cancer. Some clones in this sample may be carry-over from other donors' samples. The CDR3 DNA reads TGTGCCAGCAGCTTCGGGGTGGGAAGCGGGAGATCTGAGCAGTTCTTC. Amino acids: CASSFGVGSGRSEQFF.